These 29 T cell receptor beta chains were all obtained from the same sample, sequenced in a study of blood T cell repertoires in COVID-19. Produced via immunoSEQ multiplex PCR; TCRdb's table is partial and in-frame only. The sample consists of around 220,000 clones, about nine tenths of them appearing once. The sequencing input was PBMCs or T cells enriched from blood (not recorded which). The receptors derive from a woman aged 25 to 39 with acute COVID-19.

The chain is built from TRBV4-3 and TRBJ1-1, with D maybe TRBD1 (6 bases). The V end was cut by 0 bases, the J end by 5 bases, with 7 bases between. The CDR3 runs to 13 residues. Germline V CDR1 and CDR2: LGHNA, YSLEER. CDR3 in DNA: TGCGCCAGCAGCCAAGATACAGGGACTGAAGCTTTCTTT. Translated, it gives CASSQDTGTEAFF.

The chain is built from TRBV5-6 and TRBJ1-1; D gene ambiguous. Looked up from germline, CDR1 is SGHDT and CDR2 is YYEEEE. The CDR3 sequence is 13 residues long. Trimming pared 4 bases from V and 2 bases from J, leaving 9 bases between. CDR3 residues: CASSQLSNTEAFF. CDR3 bases: TGTGCCAGCAGCCAATTGAGTAACACTGAAGCTTTCTTT.

The CDR3 DNA reads TGTGCCAGCAGCGTATTGGAGGGGTTGAACACCGGGGAGCTGTTTTTT. This codes for CASSVLEGLNTGELFF. This chain uses TRBV9 with TRBJ2-2; perhaps TRBD2 as D (6 bases). From germline, CDR1 is SGDLS and CDR2 YYNGEE. The CDR3 consists of 16 residues. V lost 1 base and J lost 1, with 11 bases in between. The whole variable domain, filled in from reference TRBV9 and TRBJ2-2, reads DSGVTQTPKHLITATGQRVTLRCSPRSGDLSVYWYQQSLDQGLQFLIQYYNGEERAKGNILERFSAQQFPDLHSELNLSSLELGDSALYFCASSVLEGLNTGELFFGEGSRLTVL.

The chain recombines TRBV25-1 with TRBJ2-1; 8 nucleotides line up with TRBD2. This CDR3 has 15 amino acids. Germline V gene data show CDR1 as MGHDK and CDR2 as SYGVNS. The V gene end was trimmed by 1 base and the J gene end by 5 bases; junction bases not matched to a gene: 4. CDR3 protein: CASSEFGSGDNEQFF. The DNA for the CDR3 is TGTGCCAGCAGTGAATTCGGTAGCGGGGACAATGAGCAGTTCTTC.

The chain's CDR3 is CSVGYRLAGVEQYF. DNA for the CDR3: TGCAGCGTTGGATACAGACTAGCGGGAGTCGAGCAGTACTTC. The V gene is TRBV29-1, the J gene TRBJ2-7; 12 bases match TRBD2. The ends lost 4 bases at V and 6 bases at J; junction bases unmatched: 7. Germline assignment: CDR1 SQVTM and CDR2 ANQGSEA. The CDR3 is 14 residues long.

A few counts support this clone. The chain recombines TRBV6-5 with TRBJ2-5; D may be TRBD1 (5 bases). The germline V gene has CDR1 MNHEY and CDR2 SVGAGI. The V end was cut by 3 bases, the J end by 9 bases, with 20 bases between. CDR3 length: 15 residues. The DNA of the CDR3 is TGTGCCAGCAGTTATCACGATCCAGGGTCTGGGGCCCAGTACTTC. It codes for CASSYHDPGSGAQYF.

This chain joins TRBV27 and TRBJ2-7, with 8 bases aligning to TRBD2. CDR1 MNHEY and CDR2 SMNVEV come from the germline V gene (reference sequence). The CDR3 is made up of 15 amino acids. The V segment lost 0 bases and the J segment 5 bases; nucleotides outside the gene matches: 6. CDR3 sequence: CASSLSQRELDEQYF. DNA for the CDR3: TGTGCCAGCAGTTTATCTCAGCGGGAGCTGGACGAGCAGTACTTC.

V usage is TRBV6-1 and J usage is TRBJ2-7; TRBD1 matches 9 bases. J gave up 3 bases and V 3 bases, and 6 bases lay outside the gene matches. CDR3 length: 15 residues. Germline loops: CDR1 MNHNS, CDR2 SASEGT. DNA for the CDR3: TGTGCCAGCAGTGAGGGGACAGGGTTCAACTACGAGCAGTACTTC. It yields the protein CASSEGTGFNYEQYF.

This chain joins TRBV30 and TRBJ1-5; 10 nucleotides align to TRBD1. J was trimmed by 7 bases and V by 5 bases; bases with no gene match: 17. This CDR3 is built from 17 residues. The germline CDR1 and CDR2 sequences are GTSNPN and SVGIG (reference sequence). CDR3: CAWESTPPGQGRQPQHF. Written as DNA, the CDR3 is TGTGCCTGGGAGTCTACCCCACCGGGACAGGGGCGACAGCCCCAGCATTTT.

The chain links TRBV30 to TRBJ2-1; TRBD2 matches at 13 bases. Losses at the gene ends were 3 bases for V and 5 bases for J; bases not matched to a gene: 4. The CDR3 loop spans 15 amino acids. The V gene's germline CDR1 is GTSNPN and CDR2 SVGIG (reference sequence). CDR3 DNA sequence: TGTGCCTGGAGCCTCGGACTAGCGGGGGACAATGAGCAGTTCTTC. This sequence encodes CAWSLGLAGDNEQFF.

This chain connects TRBV20-1 to TRBJ2-1; 8 bases fit TRBD2. Germline V lookup: CDR1 DFQATT, CDR2 SNEGSKA (reference sequence). With 3 bases clipped from V and 4 bases from J, the junction kept 8 bases outside the gene matches. The CDR3 length is 15 residues. This chain's CDR3 is CSASYGRALYNEQFF. CDR3 DNA: TGCAGTGCTAGTTACGGGAGGGCCTTATACAATGAGCAGTTCTTC.

The V and J genes are TRBV10-3 and TRBJ2-5, with unresolved D. Germline CDR1 ENHRY, CDR2 SYGVKD. This CDR3 has 13 amino acids. Trimming cost V 7 bases and J 1 base, with 10 bases left between them. Here the CDR3 DNA reads TGTGCCATCACAGGCAACCTCCAAGAGACCCAGTACTTC. Translated: CAITGNLQETQYF.

This chain uses TRBV5-1 with TRBJ2-1, with 9 nucleotides matching TRBD1. This CDR3 spans 15 amino acids. CDR1 and CDR2 from the germline V gene are SGHRS and YFSETQ. With V trimmed by 0 bases and J by 7 bases, 5 bases remained unmatched. CDR3 coding DNA: TGCGCCAGCAGCTTGGATGGACAGGGGATAAATGAGCAGTTCTTC. Encoded protein: CASSLDGQGINEQFF.

The J gene is TRBJ2-1, the V gene TRBV28; D not certain. There are 18 residues in the CDR3. CDR1 and CDR2 from the germline V gene are MDHEN and SYDVKM. Trimming removed 3 bases from V and 0 bases from J, with 18 bases in between. The CDR3 loop is CASSFQYGRSGSYNEQFF. The CDR3 DNA reads as TGTGCCAGCAGTTTCCAATACGGAAGGTCGGGCTCCTACAATGAGCAGTTCTTC.

This clone has a handful of counts. The chain couples TRBV5-4 to TRBJ2-7; TRBD1 aligns across 8 bases. This CDR3 contains 13 residues. Germline values: CDR1 SGHNT, CDR2 YYREEE (reference sequence). J was trimmed by 2 bases and V by 4 bases; bases with no gene match: 2. The CDR3 DNA reads as TGTGCCAGCAGCCCGGACAGGGCCTACGAGCAGTACTTC. Amino acids: CASSPDRAYEQYF.

This clone was observed once. The V gene is TRBV2, the J gene TRBJ2-4, with D possibly TRBD2 on 5 matching bases. Germline V lookup: CDR1 SNHLY, CDR2 FYNNEI. The CDR3 length is 14 residues. Between the trimmed V and J ends, which lost 9 bases and 9 bases, there was a span of 21 bases. The CDR3 loop reads CASTSESGGGIQYF. Written as DNA, the CDR3 is TGTGCCAGTACCTCCGAGAGCGGTGGTGGCATTCAGTACTTC.

V gene TRBV7-2 combines with J gene TRBJ2-1; possibly TRBD2 for D (5 bases). Germline V CDR1 and CDR2: SGHTA, FQGNSA. The V end was cut by 1 base, the J end by 7 bases, with 20 bases between. This CDR3 comprises 17 residues. The chain's CDR3 is CASSLVSGNAFGNEQFF. As DNA, the CDR3 is TGTGCCAGCAGCTTAGTTTCGGGGAACGCCTTTGGTAATGAGCAGTTCTTC.

This clone was recorded only once. The V gene is TRBV3-1 (or the pseudogene TRBV3-2), the J gene TRBJ2-2; TRBD2 matches at 8 bases. Per germline, CDR1 LGHDT and CDR2 YNNKEL (reference sequence). V dropped 1 base and J dropped 0; count of bases not matched to a gene: 7. This CDR3 has 18 residues. CDR3 sequence: CASSQASTSAANTGELFF. DNA for the CDR3: TGTGCCAGCAGCCAAGCCTCGACTAGCGCCGCGAACACCGGGGAGCTGTTTTTT.

The V gene is TRBV19, the J gene TRBJ1-5, with D unclear. Germline loops: CDR1 LNHDA, CDR2 SQIVND (reference sequence). The CDR3 runs 14 residues. The germline V and J ends were trimmed by 3 bases and 5 bases, with 11 bases remaining between them. CDR3 sequence (DNA): TGTGCCAGTAGTATGGAAGAGGTTGATCAGCCCCAGCATTTT. Protein sequence: CASSMEEVDQPQHF.

J is TRBJ2-3 and V is TRBV14; D possibly corresponds to TRBD2 (5 bases). V was shortened by 6 bases and J by 6 bases, with 16 bases between the two germline ends. This CDR3 is 14 amino acids long. Per the germline V gene, CDR1 is SGHDN and CDR2 is FVKESK. CDR3 in amino acids: CASSLPGFWDTQYF. Here the CDR3 DNA reads TGTGCCAGCAGTCTACCGGGGTTTTGGGATACGCAGTATTTT.

The V and J genes are TRBV19 and TRBJ2-2; D is unclear. V lost 3 bases, J lost 1 base, and 12 bases lay in between. The CDR3 length is 16 residues. Germline CDR1 and CDR2: LNHDA and SQIVND (reference sequence). The CDR3 region has the DNA TGTGCCAGTAGTATGTATGGGCAGAGGAACACCGGGGAGCTGTTTTTT. This sequence encodes CASSMYGQRNTGELFF. Full variable domain (outside the CDR3, taken from reference TRBV19 and TRBJ2-2): DGGITQSPKYLFRKEGQNVTLSCEQNLNHDAMYWYRQDPGQGLRLIYYSQIVNDFQKGDIAEGYSVSREKKESFPLTVTSAQKNPTAFYLCASSMYGQRNTGELFFGEGSRLTVL.

V and J are TRBV28 and TRBJ1-3; D may be TRBD1 (6 bases). The CDR3 runs to 15 residues. Germline CDR1 is MDHEN and CDR2 is SYDVKM. Trimming left V 6 bases short and J 0 bases short, with 12 bases between. CDR3 protein: CASSPGAPSGNTIYF. CDR3 coding DNA: TGTGCCAGCAGCCCAGGGGCCCCCTCTGGAAACACCATATATTTT.

In this sample, this clone turned up once. The gene calls are TRBV27 and TRBJ1-2, with D perhaps TRBD1 (5 bases). Germline CDR1 and CDR2: MNHEY and SMNVEV (reference sequence). The CDR3 is 15 amino acids. Trimming took off 5 bases at V and 4 bases at J, with 17 bases between the two ends. The CDR3 DNA sequence: TGTGCCAGCAGTACCCTCCCCAGGGCCGGCTATGGCTACACCTTC. This sequence encodes CASSTLPRAGYGYTF.

This clone was seen a handful of times. J is TRBJ1-6 and V is TRBV5-1, with D possibly matching TRBD1 (5 bases). The CDR3 runs to 14 residues. Trimming stripped 7 bases from V and 9 bases from J, with 17 bases between. Germline V gene data show CDR1 as SGHRS and CDR2 as YFSETQ. CDR3 residues: CASSDGGLGSPLHF. The CDR3 DNA follows: TGCGCCAGCTCCGACGGGGGTCTCGGTTCACCCCTCCACTTT.

The V and J genes are TRBV27 and TRBJ2-7; 8 nucleotides agree with TRBD1. With 7 bases clipped from V and 7 bases from J, the junction kept 18 bases outside the gene matches. CDR1 MNHEY and CDR2 SMNVEV come from the germline V gene (reference sequence). The CDR3 spans 16 residues. In DNA, the CDR3 is TGTGCCAGCAACAAAATCTTCAGGGGGCGCTATAGGGAGCAGTACTTC. Encoded protein: CASNKIFRGRYREQYF.

CDR3 DNA sequence: TGTGCCAGCAACCGGGGTTATCAAGAGACCCAGTACTTC. The encoded protein is CASNRGYQETQYF. The rearrangement joins TRBV12-3 or TRBV12-4 to TRBJ2-5; D is possibly TRBD2 (5 bases). Trimming stripped 7 bases from V and 2 bases from J, with 11 bases between. The CDR3 is 13 residues long.

CDR3 in amino acids: CASSGGRFGYTF. The CDR3 nucleotides are TGTGCCAGCTCCGGGGGACGATTCGGCTACACCTTC. The gene calls are TRBV18 and TRBJ1-2; perhaps TRBD1 as D (5 bases). The germline gives CDR1 KGHSH, CDR2 LQKENI. Trimming removed 6 bases from V and 8 bases from J, with 13 bases in between. The CDR3 is made up of 12 amino acids.

The genes are TRBV30 and TRBJ1-2, with 7 bases fitting TRBD1. The V and J ends lost 2 bases and 2 bases, in that order; junction bases with no gene match: 2. This CDR3 has 13 amino acids. From germline, CDR1 is GTSNPN and CDR2 SVGIG (reference sequence). The CDR3 sequence is CAWSRTGNYGYTF. Here the CDR3 DNA reads TGTGCCTGGAGTCGGACAGGAAACTATGGCTACACCTTC. Variable domain in full (rest from reference TRBV30 and TRBJ1-2): SQTIHQWPATLVQPVGSPLSLECTVEGTSNPNLYWYRQAAGRGLQLLFYSVGIGQISSEVPQNLSASRPQDRQFILSSKKLLLSDSGFYLCAWSRTGNYGYTFGSGTRLTVV.

This clone has a single count. The V call is TRBV6-6, the J call TRBJ2-3; 9 nucleotides align to TRBD2. This CDR3 has 18 residues. Germline CDR1 and CDR2: MNHNY and SVGAGI (reference sequence). V shed 5 bases and J 4 bases; nucleotides not matched to a gene: 16. CDR3 in amino acids: CASSPTGAGGPFSDTQYF. The CDR3 coding sequence is TGTGCCAGCAGTCCCACAGGTGCGGGGGGGCCGTTCTCAGATACGCAGTATTTT.